Below are 5 T cell receptor beta chains sequenced from a single sample in a study of shared clonotypes between healthy human individuals. Assay: immunoSEQ multiplex PCR; the TCRdb copy retains only in-frame clones and omits some. The data show about 1 million clones, around 74% seen once. The specimen was memory CD4+ T cells sorted from blood. Described subset: CD45RA-negative fraction. The receptors here all came from a man between 18 and 29 years old in good health.

The J gene is TRBJ2-7, the V gene TRBV11-2; 10 positions match TRBD1. The CDR3 has 17 residues. Germline V CDR1 and CDR2: SGHAT, FQNNGV. Losses at the gene ends were 4 bases for V and 1 base for J; bases not matched to a gene: 10. The CDR3 loop is CASSWRDPGQGSYEQYF. As DNA, the CDR3 is TGTGCCAGCAGCTGGAGGGACCCGGGACAGGGGTCCTACGAGCAGTACTTC.

This clone was detected only a few times. Other DNA sequences in the same sample also yield this CDR3. The V and J genes are TRBV30 and TRBJ1-1; D unclear. The V and J ends lost 2 bases and 4 bases respectively, with 5 bases between them. CDR3 length: 11 residues. The germline V gene has CDR1 GTSNPN and CDR2 SVGIG (reference sequence). The CDR3 coding sequence is TGTGCCTGGAGTTCTGTCACTGAAGCTTTCTTT. This gives the protein CAWSSVTEAFF.

This chain connects TRBV10-3 to TRBJ1-2; the match to TRBD1 covers 12 bases. The V gene's germline CDR1 is ENHRY and CDR2 SYGVKD. This CDR3 has 13 amino acids. V dropped 10 bases and J dropped 4; count of bases not matched to a gene: 4. The CDR3 here is CASGTGGIYGYTF. DNA for the CDR3: TGTGCCAGTGGGACAGGGGGCATCTATGGCTACACCTTC.

This chain connects TRBV6-1 to TRBJ2-1, with D tentatively TRBD2 (6 bases). The CDR3 runs 15 residues. Between the trimmed V and J ends, which lost 6 bases and 3 bases, there was a span of 15 bases. The germline CDR1 and CDR2 sequences are MNHNS and SASEGT. In DNA form, the CDR3 reads TGTGCCAGCAGCCAAGAGGCGGGACTCTACAATGAGCAGTTCTTC. It translates to CASSQEAGLYNEQFF.

The table lists this clone with a count of one. The genes are TRBV25-1 and TRBJ2-5; D possibly corresponds to TRBD1 (5 bases). The CDR3 spans 14 residues. Germline loops: CDR1 MGHDK, CDR2 SYGVNS. Trimming stripped 2 bases from V and 4 bases from J, with 11 bases between. The CDR3 coding sequence is TGTGCCAGCAGTGAAGTTCAGGGTGCAGAGACCCAGTACTTC. Protein sequence: CASSEVQGAETQYF.